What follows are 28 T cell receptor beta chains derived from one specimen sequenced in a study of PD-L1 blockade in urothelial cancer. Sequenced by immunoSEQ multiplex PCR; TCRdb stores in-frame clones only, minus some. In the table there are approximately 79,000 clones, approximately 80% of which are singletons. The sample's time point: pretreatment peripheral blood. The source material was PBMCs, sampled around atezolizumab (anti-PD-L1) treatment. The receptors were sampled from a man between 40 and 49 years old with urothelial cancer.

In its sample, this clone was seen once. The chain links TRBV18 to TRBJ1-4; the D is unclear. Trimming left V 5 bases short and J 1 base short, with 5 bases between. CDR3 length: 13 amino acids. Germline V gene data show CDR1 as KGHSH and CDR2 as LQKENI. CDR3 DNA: TGTGCCAGCTCAGCGGGAACTAATGAAAAACTGTTTTTT. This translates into CASSAGTNEKLFF.

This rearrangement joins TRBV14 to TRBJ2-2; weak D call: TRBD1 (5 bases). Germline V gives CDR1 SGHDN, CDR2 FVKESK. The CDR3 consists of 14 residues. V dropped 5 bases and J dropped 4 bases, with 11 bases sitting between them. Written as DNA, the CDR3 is TGTGCCAGCAGCTTGGGGCCGGTCACCGGGGAGCTGTTTTTT. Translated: CASSLGPVTGELFF.

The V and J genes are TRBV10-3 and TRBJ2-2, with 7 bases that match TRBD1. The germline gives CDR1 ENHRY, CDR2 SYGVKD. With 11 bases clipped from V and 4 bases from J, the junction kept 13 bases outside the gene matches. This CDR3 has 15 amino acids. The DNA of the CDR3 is TGTGCCGTCTTAAACGGGACAGTAATCACCGGGGAGCTGTTTTTT. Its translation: CAVLNGTVITGELFF.

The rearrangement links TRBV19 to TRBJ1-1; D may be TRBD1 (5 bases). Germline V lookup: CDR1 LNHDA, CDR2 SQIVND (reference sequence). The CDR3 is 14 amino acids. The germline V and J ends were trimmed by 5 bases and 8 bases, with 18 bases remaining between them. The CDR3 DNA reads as TGTGCCAGTAGTGGGGACTTCGGCCGGCGAGAAGCTTTCTTT. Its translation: CASSGDFGRREAFF. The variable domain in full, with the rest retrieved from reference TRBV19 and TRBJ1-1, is DGGITQSPKYLFRKEGQNVTLSCEQNLNHDAMYWYRQDPGQGLRLIYYSQIVNDFQKGDIAEGYSVSREKKESFPLTVTSAQKNPTAFYLCASSGDFGRREAFFGQGTRLTVV.

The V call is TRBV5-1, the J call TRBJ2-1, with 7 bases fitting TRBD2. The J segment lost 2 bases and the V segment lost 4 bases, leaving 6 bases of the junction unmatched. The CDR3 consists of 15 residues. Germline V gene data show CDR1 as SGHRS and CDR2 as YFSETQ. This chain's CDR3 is CASSPSGTAYNEQFF. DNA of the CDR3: TGCGCCAGCAGCCCGAGCGGGACCGCCTACAATGAGCAGTTCTTC.

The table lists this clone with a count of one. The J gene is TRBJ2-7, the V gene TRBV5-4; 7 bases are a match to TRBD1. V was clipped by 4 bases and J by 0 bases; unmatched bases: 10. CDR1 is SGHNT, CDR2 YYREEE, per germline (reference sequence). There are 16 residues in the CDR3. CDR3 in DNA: TGTGCCAGCAGCGCCTACCGGGACAGCCCCTCCTACGAGCAGTACTTC. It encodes CASSAYRDSPSYEQYF.

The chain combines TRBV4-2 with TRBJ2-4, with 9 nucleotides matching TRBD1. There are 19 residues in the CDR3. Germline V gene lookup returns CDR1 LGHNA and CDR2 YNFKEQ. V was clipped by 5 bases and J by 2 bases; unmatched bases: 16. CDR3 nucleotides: TGTGCCAGCAGCAACCGAAGGGATACAGGGGGCAGGTCCAAAAACATTCAGTACTTC. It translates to CASSNRRDTGGRSKNIQYF.

CDR3 bases: TGTGCCAGCAGGGACTTGGGGCAAGAGACCCAGTACTTC. Its protein is CASRDLGQETQYF. V gene TRBV5-6 combines with J gene TRBJ2-5; TRBD2 might be the D (5 bases). Germline lookup yields CDR1 SGHDT and CDR2 YYEEEE. The CDR3 is 13 amino acids. Trimming left V 5 bases short and J 2 bases short, with 10 bases between.

CDR3: CASSIRQTLHTDTQYF. CDR3 DNA sequence: TGTGCCAGCAGTATCAGACAGACGCTCCACACAGATACGCAGTATTTT. The chain links TRBV27 to TRBJ2-3; D is perhaps TRBD1 (5 bases). Germline CDR1 is MNHEY and CDR2 is SMNVEV (reference sequence). The V end lost 5 bases, the J end lost 2 bases, and 17 bases lay between the germline ends. The CDR3 sequence is 16 residues long.

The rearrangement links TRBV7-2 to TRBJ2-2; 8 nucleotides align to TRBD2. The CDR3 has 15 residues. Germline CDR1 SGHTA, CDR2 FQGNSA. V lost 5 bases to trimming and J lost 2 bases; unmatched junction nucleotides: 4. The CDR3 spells CASSATSGNTGELFF. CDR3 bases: TGTGCCAGCAGCGCCACTAGCGGAAACACCGGGGAGCTGTTTTTT.

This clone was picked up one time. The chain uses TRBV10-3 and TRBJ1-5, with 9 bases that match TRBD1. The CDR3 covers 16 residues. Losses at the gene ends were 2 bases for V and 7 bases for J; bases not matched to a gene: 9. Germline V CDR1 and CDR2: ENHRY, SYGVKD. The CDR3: CAISEGDREGGQPQHF. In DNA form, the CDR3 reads TGTGCCATCAGTGAGGGGGACAGGGAAGGAGGCCAGCCCCAGCATTTT.

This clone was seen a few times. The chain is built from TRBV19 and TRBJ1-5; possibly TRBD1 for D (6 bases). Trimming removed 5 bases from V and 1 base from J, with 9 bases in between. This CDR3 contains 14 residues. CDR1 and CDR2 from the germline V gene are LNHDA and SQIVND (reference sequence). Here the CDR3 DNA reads TGTGCCAGTAGTCGAACAGGGAGCAATCAGCCCCAGCATTTT. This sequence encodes CASSRTGSNQPQHF. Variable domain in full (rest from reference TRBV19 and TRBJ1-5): DGGITQSPKYLFRKEGQNVTLSCEQNLNHDAMYWYRQDPGQGLRLIYYSQIVNDFQKGDIAEGYSVSREKKESFPLTVTSAQKNPTAFYLCASSRTGSNQPQHFGDGTRLSIL.

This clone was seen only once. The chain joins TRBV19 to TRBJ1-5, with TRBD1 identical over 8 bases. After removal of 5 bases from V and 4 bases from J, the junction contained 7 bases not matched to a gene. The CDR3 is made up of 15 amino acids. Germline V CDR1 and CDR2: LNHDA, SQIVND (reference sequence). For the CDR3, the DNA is TGTGCCAGTAGTGGGCGGGACAGGCCTAATCAGCCCCAGCATTTT. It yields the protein CASSGRDRPNQPQHF. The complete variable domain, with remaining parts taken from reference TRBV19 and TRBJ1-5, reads DGGITQSPKYLFRKEGQNVTLSCEQNLNHDAMYWYRQDPGQGLRLIYYSQIVNDFQKGDIAEGYSVSREKKESFPLTVTSAQKNPTAFYLCASSGRDRPNQPQHFGDGTRLSIL.

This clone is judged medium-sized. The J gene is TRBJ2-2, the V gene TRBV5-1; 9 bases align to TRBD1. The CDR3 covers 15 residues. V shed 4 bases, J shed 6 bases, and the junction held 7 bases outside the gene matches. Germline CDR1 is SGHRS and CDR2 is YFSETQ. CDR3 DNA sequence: TGCGCCAGCAGCATCTTACAGGGGGCGGCCGGGGAGCTGTTTTTT. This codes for CASSILQGAAGELFF.

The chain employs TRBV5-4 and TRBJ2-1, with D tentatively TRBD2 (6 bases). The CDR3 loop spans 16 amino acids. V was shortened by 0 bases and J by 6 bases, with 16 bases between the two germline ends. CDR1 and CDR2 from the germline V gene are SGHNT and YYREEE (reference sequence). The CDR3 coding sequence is TGTGCCAGCAGCTTGGCGGTAGCGGAAAAAGGCAATGAGCAGTTCTTC. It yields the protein CASSLAVAEKGNEQFF.

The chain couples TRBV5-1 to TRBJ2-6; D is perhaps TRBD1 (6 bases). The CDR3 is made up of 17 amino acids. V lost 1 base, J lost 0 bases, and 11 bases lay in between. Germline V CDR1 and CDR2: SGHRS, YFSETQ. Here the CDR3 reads CASSLQGQTSGANVLTF. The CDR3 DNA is TGCGCCAGCAGCTTGCAAGGACAGACCTCTGGGGCCAACGTCCTGACTTTC.

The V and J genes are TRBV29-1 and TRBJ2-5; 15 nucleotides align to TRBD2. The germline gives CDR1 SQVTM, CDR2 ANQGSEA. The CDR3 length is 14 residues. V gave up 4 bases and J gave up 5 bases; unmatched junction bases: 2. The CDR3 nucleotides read TGCAGCGTTGGGGGGACTAGCGGGAGGGAGACCCAGTACTTC. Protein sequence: CSVGGTSGRETQYF.

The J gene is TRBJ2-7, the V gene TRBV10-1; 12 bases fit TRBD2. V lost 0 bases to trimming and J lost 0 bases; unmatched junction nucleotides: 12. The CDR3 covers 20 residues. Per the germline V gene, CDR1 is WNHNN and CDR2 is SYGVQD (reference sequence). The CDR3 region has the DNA TGCGCCAGCAGTGAGTCGATTGGGCGACTAGCGGGAGAGCCCTCCTACGAGCAGTACTTC. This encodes CASSESIGRLAGEPSYEQYF.

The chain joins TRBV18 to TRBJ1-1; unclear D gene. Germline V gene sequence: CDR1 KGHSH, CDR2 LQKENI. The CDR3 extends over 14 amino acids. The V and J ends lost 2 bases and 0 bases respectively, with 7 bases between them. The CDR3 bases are TGTGCCAGCTCACCAGCGATAATGAACACTGAAGCTTTCTTT. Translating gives CASSPAIMNTEAFF.

The CDR3 sequence: CASSVAVTGPYEQYF. The DNA for the CDR3 is TGTGCCAGCAGCGTAGCTGTAACAGGTCCCTACGAGCAGTACTTC. The V gene is TRBV9, the J gene TRBJ2-7; tentative D call: TRBD1 (5 bases). Germline-derived CDR1 and CDR2 are SGDLS and YYNGEE. The CDR3 loop spans 15 amino acids. With 0 bases removed from V and 2 bases from J, the gap between germline ends came to 12 bases.

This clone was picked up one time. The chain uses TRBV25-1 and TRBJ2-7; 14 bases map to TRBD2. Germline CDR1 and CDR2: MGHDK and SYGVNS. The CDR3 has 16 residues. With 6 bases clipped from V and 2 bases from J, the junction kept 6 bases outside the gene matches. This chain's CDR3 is CASRGTSGRNPYEQYF. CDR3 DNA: TGTGCCAGCAGGGGGACTAGCGGGAGAAACCCCTACGAGCAGTACTTC.

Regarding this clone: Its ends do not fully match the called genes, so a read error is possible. The CDR3 sequence: CASSLDRGQVNTEAFF. CDR3 sequence (DNA): TGTGCCAGTAGTCTAGACAGGGGGCAGGTTAACACTGAAGCTTTCTTT. The chain recombines TRBV19 with TRBJ1-1; 10 bases map to TRBD1. Germline V CDR1 and CDR2: LNHDA, SQIVND (reference sequence). CDR3 length equals 16 residues.

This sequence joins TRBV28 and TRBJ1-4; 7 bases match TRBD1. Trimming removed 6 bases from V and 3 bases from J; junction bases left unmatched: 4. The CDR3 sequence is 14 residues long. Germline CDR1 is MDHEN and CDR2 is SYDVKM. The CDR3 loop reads CASSKTGSNEKLFF. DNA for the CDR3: TGTGCCAGCAGCAAGACAGGGTCTAATGAAAAACTGTTTTTT.

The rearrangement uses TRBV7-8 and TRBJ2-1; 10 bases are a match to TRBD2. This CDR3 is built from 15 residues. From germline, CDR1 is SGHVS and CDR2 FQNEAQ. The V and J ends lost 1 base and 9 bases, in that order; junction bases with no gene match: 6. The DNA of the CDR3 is TGTGCCAGCAGCTTAGATCCTAGCGGGAGTTTTGAGCAGTTCTTC. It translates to CASSLDPSGSFEQFF. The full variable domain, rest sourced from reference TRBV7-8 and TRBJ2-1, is GAGVSQSPRYKVAKRGQDVALRCDPISGHVSLFWYQQALGQGPEFLTYFQNEAQLDKSGLPSDRFFAERPEGSVSTLKIQRTQQEDSAVYLCASSLDPSGSFEQFFGPGTRLTVL.

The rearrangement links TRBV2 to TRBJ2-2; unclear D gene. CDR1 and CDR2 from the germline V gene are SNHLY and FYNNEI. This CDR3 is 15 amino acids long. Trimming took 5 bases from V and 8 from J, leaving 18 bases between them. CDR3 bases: TGTGCCAGCAGTCCCCAAGCGTCATGGCTGGGGGAGCTGTTTTTT. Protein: CASSPQASWLGELFF. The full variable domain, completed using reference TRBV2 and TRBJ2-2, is EPEVTQTPSHQVTQMGQEVILRCVPISNHLYFYWYRQILGQKVEFLVSFYNNEISEKSEIFDDQFSVERPDGSNFTLKIRSTKLEDSAMYFCASSPQASWLGELFFGEGSRLTVL.

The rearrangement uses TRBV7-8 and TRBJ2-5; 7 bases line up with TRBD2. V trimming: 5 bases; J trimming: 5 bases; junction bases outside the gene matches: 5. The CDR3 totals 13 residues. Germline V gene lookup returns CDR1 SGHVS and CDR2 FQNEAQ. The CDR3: CASSLTGGETQYF. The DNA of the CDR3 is TGTGCCAGCAGCCTTACGGGGGGTGAGACCCAGTACTTC.

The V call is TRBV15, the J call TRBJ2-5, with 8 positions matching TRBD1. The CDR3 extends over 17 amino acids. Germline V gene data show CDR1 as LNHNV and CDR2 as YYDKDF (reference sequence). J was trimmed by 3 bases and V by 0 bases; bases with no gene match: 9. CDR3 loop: CATSRDRPGQAEETQYF. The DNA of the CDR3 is TGTGCCACCAGCAGAGATAGGCCGGGACAGGCCGAAGAGACCCAGTACTTC.

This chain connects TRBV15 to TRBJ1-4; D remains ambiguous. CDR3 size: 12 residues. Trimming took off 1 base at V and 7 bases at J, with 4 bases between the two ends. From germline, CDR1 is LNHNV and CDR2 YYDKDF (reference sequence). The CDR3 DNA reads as TGTGCCACCAGCAGAGGAGGTGAAAAACTGTTTTTT. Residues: CATSRGGEKLFF.